This T cell receptor beta chain was captured in a study of blood T cells in healthy people across ages. The study, taken as a whole, reports: Among T cells, TCR beta diversity per million cells dropped roughly linearly as age rose.

Comment on this clonotype: Its antigen remains unidentified.

V lost 4 bases to trimming and J lost 4 bases, with 15 bases between them. Germline V gene lookup returns CDR1 DFQATT and CDR2 SNEGSKA (reference sequence). This CDR3 spans 14 amino acids. Using a J-beta primer mix together with a sample-barcoded 5' primer, a second PCR was run for roughly 7 to 12 cycles. TCRdb itself ran the 5' RACE reads through MiXCR, one entry per CDR3 protein. The sample has around 1,800,000 distinct CDR3 sequences; more than 35% are singletons. The rearrangement links TRBV20-1 to TRBJ2-3; D not certain. This sequence originates from a human donor in good health. What was sequenced was blood. CDR3: CSAKTGSFPDTQYF. The CDR3 coding sequence is TGCAGTGCTAAGACGGGCTCCTTTCCAGATACGCAGTATTTT.